What follows are 14 T cell receptor beta chains derived from one specimen sequenced in a study of blood T cell repertoires in COVID-19. Libraries were prepared by immunoSEQ multiplex PCR; TCRdb keeps only in-frame clonotypes and omits some of them. The data contain tens of thousands of clones, approximately 87% of them singletons. Material: peripheral blood. The receptors stem from a man older than 75 in a cohort sampled during active COVID-19.

The chain uses TRBV10-3 and TRBJ1-4; 7 bases align to TRBD1. The germline V gene encodes CDR1 ENHRY and CDR2 SYGVKD. V was pared by 2 bases and J by 7 bases, with 10 bases of the junction left unmatched. This CDR3 has 16 residues. The CDR3 reads CAISEATQGRVEKLFF. CDR3 DNA sequence: TGTGCCATCAGTGAGGCGACACAGGGGCGCGTTGAAAAACTGTTTTTT.

The chain has TRBV6-5 and TRBJ2-7, with no clear D. CDR3 length equals 11 residues. Germline CDR1 reads MNHEY; CDR2 reads SVGAGI. With 6 bases removed from V and 4 bases from J, the gap between germline ends came to 7 bases. In nucleotides, the CDR3 is TGTGCCAGCAGGCGACAATACGAGCAGTACTTC. Protein product: CASRRQYEQYF.

V and J are TRBV2 and TRBJ2-5; the match to TRBD2 covers 8 bases. The CDR3 totals 13 residues. V trimming: 8 bases; J trimming: 4 bases; junction bases outside the gene matches: 6. Per the germline V gene, CDR1 is SNHLY and CDR2 is FYNNEI. The CDR3 loop is CASAGGGGETQYF. CDR3 nucleotides: TGTGCCAGCGCGGGGGGTGGCGGAGAGACCCAGTACTTC.

This clone appeared once. The chain employs TRBV2 and TRBJ2-5; TRBD1 matches at 7 bases. V was clipped by 3 bases and J by 2 bases; unmatched bases: 15. The germline V gene has CDR1 SNHLY and CDR2 FYNNEI. CDR3 length: 18 amino acids. The CDR3 region is CASSDLLRGRTGQETQYF. In nucleotides, the CDR3 is TGTGCCAGCAGTGATCTACTTCGGGGCCGGACAGGACAAGAGACCCAGTACTTC.

This sequence joins TRBV10-3 and TRBJ2-3, with 8 positions matching TRBD2. This CDR3 has 15 residues. Per germline, CDR1 ENHRY and CDR2 SYGVKD. The ends lost 5 bases at V and 2 bases at J; junction bases unmatched: 6. As DNA, the CDR3 is TGTGCCATCAGTACCCAGCGGGGGATCACAGATACGCAGTATTTT. It codes for CAISTQRGITDTQYF.

The CDR3: CASSVLSDTQYF. DNA of the CDR3: TGTGCCAGCAGCGTTCTCTCAGATACGCAGTATTTT. The V call is TRBV9, the J call TRBJ2-3; D call uncertain. CDR3 length equals 12 residues. Germline values: CDR1 SGDLS, CDR2 YYNGEE. The V and J ends lost 2 bases and 4 bases respectively, with 5 bases between them.

The chain has TRBV4-1 and TRBJ2-5; 9 bases are shared with TRBD1. The CDR3 extends over 16 amino acids. V was pared by 3 bases and J by 5 bases, with 10 bases of the junction left unmatched. The V gene's germline CDR1 is MGHRA and CDR2 YSYEKL. CDR3 coding DNA: TGCGCCAGCAGCCAGGTTGGGACAGGGAGGACGGAGACCCAGTACTTC. It translates to CASSQVGTGRTETQYF.

The CDR3 protein is CASSHPGGMNTEAFF. The DNA of the CDR3 is TGTGCCAGCAGCCACCCCGGCGGAATGAACACTGAAGCTTTCTTT. The chain couples TRBV7-8 to TRBJ1-1, with D unresolved. The CDR3 is 15 residues long. V lost 5 bases and J lost 0, with 13 bases in between. Germline V gene sequence: CDR1 SGHVS, CDR2 FQNEAQ.

The chain has TRBV5-4 and TRBJ2-7; 8 positions match TRBD1. Germline CDR1 and CDR2: SGHNT and YYREEE (reference sequence). The CDR3 extends over 15 amino acids. J was trimmed by 2 bases and V by 1 base; bases with no gene match: 5. The CDR3 protein is CASSLQGARAYEQYF. Written as DNA, the CDR3 is TGTGCCAGCAGCTTGCAGGGGGCGAGGGCCTACGAGCAGTACTTC.

The chain couples TRBV5-5 to TRBJ2-7; 8 nucleotides agree with TRBD1. This CDR3 is built from 15 residues. The V gene's germline CDR1 is SGHKS and CDR2 YYEKEE (reference sequence). The ends lost 5 bases at V and 0 bases at J; junction bases unmatched: 7. The CDR3 coding sequence is TGTGCCAGCAGTCCCGACAGGGGAAGCTCCTACGAGCAGTACGTC. Its translation: CASSPDRGSSYEQYV.

This clone occurred a few times. The chain joins TRBV5-4 to TRBJ1-4, with 10 nucleotides matching TRBD1. Trimming took 4 bases from V and 5 from J; bases not matched to a gene: 5. This CDR3 is built from 15 residues. The germline V gene has CDR1 SGHNT and CDR2 YYREEE (reference sequence). The CDR3 is CASSEGQGGNEKLFF. The CDR3 coding sequence is TGTGCCAGCAGCGAAGGACAGGGGGGGAATGAAAAACTGTTTTTT.

V usage is TRBV5-6 and J usage is TRBJ2-2; a weak D match, TRBD1 (6 bases). V lost 4 bases and J lost 6, with 10 bases in between. The V gene's germline CDR1 is SGHDT and CDR2 YYEEEE. This CDR3 has 13 amino acids. CDR3 coding DNA: TGTGCCAGCAGCGTAGGGGGTCCCGGGGAGCTGTTTTTT. Translated: CASSVGGPGELFF.

The chain employs TRBV29-1 and TRBJ2-7; 13 bases line up with TRBD2. The CDR3 has 12 amino acids. The germline V gene has CDR1 SQVTM and CDR2 ANQGSEA. V was clipped by 6 bases and J by 12 bases; unmatched bases: 8. The chain's CDR3 is CSVLTSGGFTYF. The CDR3, as DNA: TGCAGCGTCCTGACTAGCGGGGGGTTTACGTACTTC.

The chain has TRBV6-5 and TRBJ1-4; tentative D call: TRBD1 (6 bases). Trimming pared 6 bases from V and 6 bases from J, leaving 11 bases between. CDR1 MNHEY and CDR2 SVGAGI come from the germline V gene. The CDR3 runs 13 residues. CDR3 amino acids: CASRRDTDEKLFF. The DNA for the CDR3 is TGTGCCAGCAGAAGGGACACCGATGAAAAACTGTTTTTT.